The rows below give T cell receptor beta chains drawn from one sample of a study of cytotoxic CD8 clonotypes in ibrutinib-treated CLL. Generated by immunoSEQ multiplex PCR, the TCRdb table keeps only in-frame clones and is missing some. In the table there are approximately 130,000 clones, 80% to 90% of which are singletons. The source material was PBMCs, sampled after 24 months of ibrutinib treatment. The receptor source for this set is a human donor with chronic lymphocytic leukemia. Each CDR3 is given with its conserved first and last residue. The D gene is left open where the match is weak. A row's size may be missing; if present it is once, few, many or a size class.

d_gene	v_gene	j_gene	abundance	CDR3nt	CDR3aa
NA	TRBV7-8	TRBJ2-6	NA	TGTGCCAGCAGCAGGACCCCTCCGAGCTCTGGGGCCAACGTCCTGACTTTC	CASSRTPPSSGANVLTF
NA	TRBV21-1	TRBJ2-3	NA	TGTGCCAGCAGCAAAAGCCTCGGACAGGGCACAGATACGCAGTATTTT	CASSKSLGQGTDTQYF
TRBD1	TRBV15	TRBJ1-2	NA	TGTGCCACCAGCAGCCGGGACAGGCCCGGAGACTATGGCTACACCTTC	CATSSRDRPGDYGYTF
NA	TRBV5-1	TRBJ2-5	NA	TGCGCCAGCAGCTTGCGAGTTGGGACCCAGTACTTC	CASSLRVGTQYF
TRBD1	TRBV18	TRBJ1-4	once	TGTGCCAGCTCACCCTGGACAGGAACGAATGAAAAACTGTTTTTT	CASSPWTGTNEKLFF
TRBD1	TRBV5-1	TRBJ1-1	NA	TGCGCCAGCAGCTTGGAGGGGGCACGCGCTGAAGCTTTCTTT	CASSLEGARAEAFF
TRBD2	TRBV4-2	TRBJ2-7	NA	TGTGCCAGCAGCCAAGATCCTACGGGGGGGCCGCCCTACGAGCAGTACTTC	CASSQDPTGGPPYEQYF
NA	TRBV28	TRBJ1-1	NA	TGTGCCAGCAGTCCCGTTCGAGGAGTCGAAGCTTTCTTT	CASSPVRGVEAFF
NA	TRBV5-4	TRBJ1-2	NA	TGTGCCAGCAGCTTTCCGGGATCCCCTAACTATGGCTACACCTTC	CASSFPGSPNYGYTF
NA	TRBV7-9	TRBJ1-4	NA	TGTGCCAGCAGCTTTGAGCGAGAAAAACTGTTTTTT	CASSFEREKLFF
NA	TRBV6-5	TRBJ2-1	NA	TGTGCCAGCAGTTTTATAAATGAGCAGTTCTTC	CASSFINEQFF
NA	TRBV20-1	TRBJ1-1	NA	TGCAGTGTCGATAAAGGCGTTGAAGCTTTCTTT	CSVDKGVEAFF
TRBD2	TRBV29-1	TRBJ2-1	NA	TGCAGCGGAGCTAGCGGGGGGTATAATGAGCAGTTCTTC	CSGASGGYNEQFF
NA	TRBV28	TRBJ1-1	NA	TGTGCCAGCAGTCCGACTCCTCACACTGAAGCTTTCTTT	CASSPTPHTEAFF
NA	TRBV19	TRBJ2-7	NA	TGTGCCAGTAGCAAGAGCGGCGGCGAGCAGTACTTC	CASSKSGGEQYF
TRBD1	TRBV4-2	TRBJ1-5	NA	TGTGCCAGCAGCCAAGACTCCGACAGGGGAGAGCCCCAGCATTTT	CASSQDSDRGEPQHF
NA	TRBV5-4	TRBJ1-1	NA	TGTGCCAGCAGCTTACGAAGGGACACTGAAGCTTTCTTT	CASSLRRDTEAFF
NA	TRBV7-8	TRBJ2-3	NA	TGTGCCAGCAGCTACCCGGGACCATCCATGTATACGCAGTATTTT	CASSYPGPSMYTQYF
TRBD2	TRBV5-1	TRBJ2-3	NA	TGCGCCAGCAGCTTGGCCCTGCGGGGGGGCACAGATACGCAGTATTTT	CASSLALRGGTDTQYF
NA	TRBV2	TRBJ1-2	NA	TGTGCCAGCAGTGGAGGGCTTCCGAGGCATGGCTACACCTTC	CASSGGLPRHGYTF
TRBD1	TRBV25-1	TRBJ1-4	NA	TGTGCCAGCAGTGCGAACAGGGCAGGGGGGGAAAAACTGTTTTTT	CASSANRAGGEKLFF
NA	TRBV2	TRBJ2-5	NA	TGTGCCAGCAGTGAATCAAGGGAGGCCAAAGAGACCCAGTACTTC	CASSESREAKETQYF
NA	TRBV6-5	TRBJ1-1	NA	TGTGCCAGCAGTTACACTTTGGGAGGGGACACTGAAGCTTTCTTT	CASSYTLGGDTEAFF
NA	TRBV11-2	TRBJ1-1	NA	TGTGCCAGCAGCCTTAAGATGCCAGGAAACACTGAAGCTTTCTTT	CASSLKMPGNTEAFF
NA	TRBV9	TRBJ2-1	NA	TGTGCCAGCAGCGTAGGGACCACTCACAGGGTACCTTACAATGAGCAGTTCTTC	CASSVGTTHRVPYNEQFF
NA	TRBV7-2	TRBJ1-6	NA	TGTGCCAGCAGCCCTGGTCCTATCAATTCACCCCTCCACTTT	CASSPGPINSPLHF